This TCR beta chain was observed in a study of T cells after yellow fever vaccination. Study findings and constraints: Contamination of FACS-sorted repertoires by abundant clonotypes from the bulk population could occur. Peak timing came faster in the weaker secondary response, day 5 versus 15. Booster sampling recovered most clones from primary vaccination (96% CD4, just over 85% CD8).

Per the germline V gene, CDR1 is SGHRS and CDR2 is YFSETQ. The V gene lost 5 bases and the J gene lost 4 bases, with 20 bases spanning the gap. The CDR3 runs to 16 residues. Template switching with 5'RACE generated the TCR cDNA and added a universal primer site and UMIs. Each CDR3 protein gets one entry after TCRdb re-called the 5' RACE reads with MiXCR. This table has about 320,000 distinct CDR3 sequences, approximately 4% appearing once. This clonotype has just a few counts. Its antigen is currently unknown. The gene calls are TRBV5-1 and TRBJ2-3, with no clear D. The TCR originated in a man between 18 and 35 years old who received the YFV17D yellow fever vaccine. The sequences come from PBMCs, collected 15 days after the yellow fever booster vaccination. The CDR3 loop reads CASSAGYQARADTQYF. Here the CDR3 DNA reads TGCGCCAGCAGTGCCGGGTACCAGGCTAGGGCAGATACGCAGTATTTT.